The sequence of this TCR beta chain was determined in a study of Tregs in tolerant kidney transplant recipients. The assay was immunoSEQ multiplex PCR, and TCRdb's table has in-frame clones only and misses some. The data show 200,000 to 300,000 clones, about 80% seen once. This CDR3 is 13 amino acids long. V lost 7 bases to trimming and J lost 6 bases; unmatched junction nucleotides: 8. CDR1 and CDR2 from the germline V gene are LNHDA and SQIVND (reference sequence). This clonotype was sampled from a human donor in good health. Material for sequencing was CD4+ T cells from blood. The chain links TRBV19 to TRBJ2-5; 7 nucleotides match TRBD1. CDR3 bases: TGTGCCAGTACGGGACAGAATACGAAGACCCAGTACTTC. It yields the protein CASTGQNTKTQYF.